These T cell receptor beta chains were read from a single sample in a study of blood T cell repertoires in COVID-19. Assay used: immunoSEQ multiplex PCR; TCRdb lists only in-frame clones, some missing. The sample shows roughly 430,000 clones, around 90% of them seen only once. Sequencing was performed on PBMCs or T cells enriched from blood (not recorded which). The receptor set was obtained from a woman between 40 and 55 years old with acute COVID-19. CDR3s include the opening cysteine and the closing phenylalanine or tryptophan. Fields, in order: V gene, clone size, CDR3 protein. Rows give clone size only sometimes, using once, few, many, or a class for an expanded clone.

v_call: TRBV18
clone_size: .
cdr3_aa: CASSPLLDSTIYEQYF

v_call: TRBV7-2
clone_size: .
cdr3_aa: CASSLVGGGRVSEKLFF

v_call: TRBV24-1
clone_size: few
cdr3_aa: CATPWGRSYEQYF

v_call: TRBV12-1
clone_size: .
cdr3_aa: CASSGTGTAYGYTF

v_call: TRBV19
clone_size: .
cdr3_aa: CASSLSNGQTEAFF

v_call: TRBV2
clone_size: .
cdr3_aa: CASGYRTNYGYTF

v_call: TRBV2
clone_size: .
cdr3_aa: CASSDVLPEAFF

v_call: TRBV6-5
clone_size: .
cdr3_aa: CASTPSSYNSPLHF

v_call: TRBV29-1
clone_size: .
cdr3_aa: CSHQTRGNTEAFF

v_call: TRBV5-6
clone_size: .
cdr3_aa: CASSLGLASGEQYF

v_call: TRBV23-1
clone_size: .
cdr3_aa: CASSQSSGQGSQTYEQYF

v_call: TRBV7-8
clone_size: .
cdr3_aa: CASSLVGSGGLTYEQYF

v_call: TRBV6-1
clone_size: .
cdr3_aa: CASSEHGRVTKTQYF

v_call: TRBV5-4
clone_size: .
cdr3_aa: CASSLETGQGLHGGYTF

v_call: TRBV5-6
clone_size: .
cdr3_aa: CASSLVGQQNYGYTF

v_call: TRBV11-2
clone_size: .
cdr3_aa: CASSFEAGAGTDTQYF

v_call: TRBV3-1/TRBV3-2
clone_size: .
cdr3_aa: CASSQPGTGGGYEQYF

v_call: TRBV18
clone_size: once
cdr3_aa: CASSPGSGQINYGYTF

v_call: TRBV6-5
clone_size: .
cdr3_aa: CASCNRGQSTDTQYF

v_call: TRBV6-1
clone_size: .
cdr3_aa: CASSDTGTGGLETF

v_call: TRBV12-1
clone_size: .
cdr3_aa: CASSLATGGEDYGYTF

v_call: TRBV28
clone_size: .
cdr3_aa: CASSFSAGAYTGELFF

v_call: TRBV19
clone_size: once
cdr3_aa: CASSGNRVGNQPQHF

v_call: TRBV27
clone_size: .
cdr3_aa: CASSSYGQGGRGYGYTF